A selection of T cell receptor beta chains follows, all from one sample in a study of cytomegalovirus exposure and HLA in healthy donors. Assay: immunoSEQ multiplex PCR; the TCRdb copy retains only in-frame clones and omits some. The sample includes about 120,000 clones, roughly 75% of them seen just once. Sequenced material: PBMCs. These receptors originate from a man aged 25-45 years in good health and CMV-seropositive. Each CDR3 is given with its conserved first and last residue. A D gene is named only where the DNA matches it firmly. Clone size is shown for a subset of rows, as once, few, many or a class of expanded clone.

j_call clone_size d_call v_call cdr3_aa cdr3_nt
TRBJ2-5 . . TRBV15 CATSRDIQETQYF TGTGCCACCAGCAGAGATATTCAAGAGACCCAGTACTTC
TRBJ2-1 . TRBD2 TRBV7-2 CASSSTSGPSYNEQFF TGTGCCAGCAGCTCTACTAGCGGGCCTTCCTACAATGAGCAGTTCTTC
TRBJ2-5 . . TRBV5-8 CASSNGQQTIQETQYF TGTGCCAGCAGCAATGGACAGCAAACGATCCAAGAGACCCAGTACTTC
TRBJ2-2 . . TRBV6-1 CASNGQRSTGELFF TGTGCCAGCAATGGGCAAAGAAGCACCGGGGAGCTGTTTTTT
TRBJ1-3 . . TRBV28 CASSSSSGNTIYF TGTGCCAGCAGTTCCAGCTCTGGAAACACCATATATTTT
TRBJ2-1 few TRBD2 TRBV6-5 CASSYLAGASNEQFF TGTGCCAGCAGTTACCTTGCGGGAGCTTCAAATGAGCAGTTCTTC
TRBJ1-2 . . TRBV4-3 CASSQEQALYGYTF TGCGCCAGCAGCCAAGAACAGGCCCTCTATGGCTACACCTTC
TRBJ2-1 . TRBD1 TRBV7-2 CASSYQDRGRFSYNEQFF TGTGCCAGCAGCTACCAGGACAGGGGCCGCTTCTCCTACAATGAGCAGTTCTTC
TRBJ2-2 . TRBD2 TRBV11-2 CASSFSGRATGELFF TGTGCCAGCAGCTTTAGCGGGAGGGCCACCGGGGAGCTGTTTTTT
TRBJ2-7 . . TRBV23-1 CASSQFGPGYKSTLGYEQYF TGCGCCAGCAGTCAATTTGGCCCTGGCTATAAGTCAACTCTAGGCTACGAGCAGTACTTC
TRBJ2-1 few TRBD2 TRBV7-9 CASSLASGSIYNEQFF TGTGCCAGCAGCTTAGCCAGCGGGAGTATCTACAATGAGCAGTTCTTC
TRBJ2-7 . . TRBV4-1 CASSQAHRVPYEQYF TGCGCCAGCAGCCAAGCCCACAGGGTCCCCTACGAGCAGTACTTC
TRBJ1-1 few . TRBV6-8 CASSPGARGAFF TGTGCCAGCAGTCCAGGGGCTCGAGGGGCTTTCTTT
TRBJ1-1 . TRBD1 TRBV9 CASSVEGGQGEKAFF TGTGCCAGCAGCGTAGAGGGGGGACAGGGAGAGAAAGCTTTCTTT
TRBJ1-1 . . TRBV27 CASSLSSGRGTEAFF TGTGCCAGCAGTTTATCGAGTGGGAGGGGCACTGAAGCTTTCTTT
TRBJ1-2 few TRBD1 TRBV9 CASSAQGGAYGYTF TGTGCCAGCAGCGCCCAAGGGGGCGCCTATGGCTACACCTTC
TRBJ1-3 . . TRBV19 CASSIPYRGNTIYF TGTGCCAGTAGTATCCCCTACCGAGGAAACACCATATATTTT
TRBJ1-2 few TRBD1 TRBV18 CASSLEQGAANGYTF TGTGCCAGCTCACTGGAGCAGGGGGCAGCCAATGGCTACACCTTC
TRBJ1-5 . . TRBV4-1 CASSQTLTGGQPQHF TGCGCCAGCAGCCAAACCCTGACAGGCGGGCAGCCCCAGCATTTT
TRBJ1-4 . . TRBV18 CASSPDRTNEKLFF TGTGCCAGCTCACCAGACAGGACGAATGAAAAACTGTTTTTT
TRBJ2-4 . . TRBV9 CASSTPRGPSVLAKNIQYF TGTGCCAGCAGCACCCCCCGAGGTCCTAGTGTTCTAGCCAAAAACATTCAGTACTTC
TRBJ1-3 . . TRBV5-1 CASSLGHPLETGGNTIYF TGCGCCAGCAGCTTGGGGCACCCGCTAGAGACCGGGGGAAACACCATATATTTT
TRBJ2-2 . . TRBV5-4 CASSLGSGNTGELFF TGTGCCAGCAGCTTGGGGTCAGGGAACACCGGGGAGCTGTTTTTT
TRBJ2-1 . . TRBV4-2 CASSLGLEQFF TGTGCCAGCAGCCTCGGACTGGAGCAGTTCTTC
TRBJ2-5 . . TRBV7-8 CASSLETGSRTQYF TGTGCCAGCAGCTTAGAAACCGGCTCTAGGACCCAGTACTTC
TRBJ2-7 . . TRBV20-1 CSAVVYEQYF TGCAGTGCCGTTGTCTACGAGCAGTACTTC
TRBJ2-3 . TRBD1 TRBV7-2 CASSARMRQGARGGLLYF TGTGCCAGCAGCGCCAGGATGCGACAGGGGGCCCGCGGGGGACTCCTGTATTTT
TRBJ2-3 once . TRBV6-4 CASSAGGAAPDTQYF TGTGCCAGCAGCGCCGGCGGCGCAGCGCCAGATACGCAGTATTTT
TRBJ2-7 . . TRBV5-1 CASSLVGRDYEQYF TGCGCCAGCAGCTTGGTCGGTAGAGACTACGAGCAGTACTTC
TRBJ2-7 . . TRBV5-4 CASSLGLVSSEQYF TGTGCCAGCAGCTTGGGGCTAGTATCGAGCGAGCAGTACTTC
TRBJ2-7 . TRBD1 TRBV19 CASSIEVGTGHYEQYF TGTGCCAGTAGTATTGAGGTAGGGACAGGGCACTACGAGCAGTACTTC
TRBJ2-7 . TRBD1 TRBV4-1 CASSQATGAYEQYF TGCGCCAGCAGCCAAGCGACAGGGGCCTACGAGCAGTACTTC
TRBJ1-5 . . TRBV28 CASSLSSNQPQHF TGTGCCAGCAGTTTGAGTAGCAATCAGCCCCAGCATTTT
TRBJ2-7 . TRBD1 TRBV6-1 CASSISPGQAYEQYF TGTGCCAGCAGCATCTCACCGGGACAGGCCTACGAGCAGTACTTC
TRBJ2-7 . TRBD2 TRBV7-8 CASSLAGLAAVYEQYF TGTGCCAGCAGCTTAGCGGGACTAGCGGCAGTCTACGAGCAGTACTTC
TRBJ2-7 . TRBD2 TRBV10-2 CASRPGLAGFYEQYF TGCGCCAGCAGACCGGGACTAGCGGGATTCTACGAGCAGTACTTC
TRBJ2-1 . . TRBV7-2 CASSSTRASEQFF TGTGCCAGCAGCTCGACCAGGGCGTCTGAGCAGTTCTTC
TRBJ2-5 . TRBD1 TRBV27 CASSLKGQGKETQYF TGTGCCAGCAGTTTAAAGGGACAGGGGAAAGAGACCCAGTACTTC
TRBJ2-3 . . TRBV19 CASSMGRGAADTQYF TGTGCCAGTAGTATGGGTCGGGGAGCGGCAGATACGCAGTATTTT
TRBJ2-3 . TRBD2 TRBV9 CASSVVGASGTYEQYF TGTGCCAGCAGCGTAGTAGGAGCTAGCGGGACGTACGAGCAGTATTTT
TRBJ2-1 . . TRBV7-9 CASSFDGSNDNEQFF TGTGCCAGCAGCTTTGACGGGAGCAACGACAATGAGCAGTTCTTC